This T cell receptor beta chain was observed in a study of spatial heterogeneity in lung cancer. Study in general: Alpha-chain sequences were consistently detected less often than beta-chain sequences. The average count in raw reads for each unique TCR and UMI combination exceeded nine appearances.

This CDR3 is built from 14 residues. V gave up 2 bases and J gave up 3 bases, with 10 bases separating them. CDR1 is SGHTA, CDR2 FQGNSA, per germline. Time point: sample taken at primary tumor resection. Material for sequencing was whole RNA from tumor, nontumor lung or frozen PBMC, left unsorted. This clonotype was picked up a small number of times. Each molecule of TCR cDNA was tagged with one unique molecular identifier. Via MiXCR, TCRdb re-called the 5' RACE reads, giving one row per CDR3 protein. The sample has around 2,900 distinct CDR3 sequences; roughly 40% are singletons. V and J are TRBV7-2 and TRBJ1-1; D gene unclear. Sample: PBMCs, taken at surgery. The TCR comes from a male donor with early-stage non-small cell lung cancer. The CDR3 sequence is CASSLSLTDTEAFF. The DNA for the CDR3 is TGTGCCAGCAGCTTATCTCTCACGGACACTGAAGCTTTCTTT.